Following are 27 T cell receptor beta chains from one sample sequenced in a study of CD8+CD57+ T cells in acquired aplastic anemia. Profiling that covered TCR beta VDJ and CDR3 relied on genomic DNA as its template. TCRdb used MiXCR to reprocess the reads, holding one entry per CDR3 protein. This sample has 200,000 or so distinct CDR3 sequences, with 50% to 75% found just once. The sequencing input was sorted CD4+, CD8+, or CD8+CD57+ T cells (not recorded which) from PBMCs. The source is a human donor with severe aplastic anemia or a healthy control (not recorded which).

This clonotype has more than one count but fewer than ten. This rearrangement joins TRBV7-2 to TRBJ2-7; D is ambiguous. The CDR3 loop spans 13 amino acids. Trimming removed 3 bases at V and 2 bases at J, with 8 bases between. Germline-derived CDR1 and CDR2 are SGHTA and FQGNSA. CDR3 DNA sequence: TGTGCCAGCAGCTTCAACTCCCCCTACGAGCAGTACTTC. Amino acid sequence: CASSFNSPYEQYF.

CDR3 residues: CRRETRTEQYF. Written as DNA, the CDR3 is TGCAGACGCGAAACTCGGACCGAGCAGTACTTC. The chain uses TRBV29-1 and TRBJ2-7; no definite D call. This CDR3 is built from 11 residues. CDR1 and CDR2 from the germline V gene are SQVTM and ANQGSEA.

This chain uses TRBV11-1 with TRBJ2-7; 10 nucleotides agree with TRBD1. The germline V gene has CDR1 SGHAT and CDR2 FQDESV (reference sequence). The CDR3 sequence is 13 residues long. Trimming cost V 7 bases and J 2 bases; bases outside gene matches: 2. Here the CDR3 reads CASTGTGAYEQYF. CDR3 in DNA: TGTGCCAGCACCGGGACAGGGGCCTACGAGCAGTACTTC.

V usage is TRBV19 and J usage is TRBJ1-1, with 8 bases matching TRBD1. J gave up 5 bases and V 4 bases, and 6 bases lay outside the gene matches. The CDR3 extends over 14 amino acids. CDR1 and CDR2 from the germline V gene are LNHDA and SQIVND (reference sequence). The CDR3 DNA reads TGTGCCAGTAGTACGACAGGGGTGGGTACTGAAGCTTTCTTT. Its protein product is CASSTTGVGTEAFF.

Remarks on this clonotype: One base away lies a much larger clone, so this may be a sequencing read error. The chain joins TRBV9 to TRBJ2-1, with D possibly TRBD2 on 5 matching bases. Germline assignment: CDR1 SGDLS and CDR2 YYNGEE. This CDR3 spans 16 amino acids. Written as DNA, the CDR3 is TGTGCCAGCAGCCAAAGCGGCAGGAGCTCCTACAGTGAGCAGTTCTTC. It yields the protein CASSQSGRSSYSEQFF.

The J gene is TRBJ2-1, the V gene TRBV20-1; 8 bases match TRBD2. This CDR3 comprises 13 residues. CDR1 is DFQATT and CDR2 is SNEGSKA in the germline V gene (reference sequence). With V trimmed by 5 bases and J by 3 bases, 3 bases remained unmatched. In DNA, the CDR3 is TGCAGTGCTCGGCGGGAGGACTACAATGAGCAGTTCTTC. Translated: CSARREDYNEQFF.

The chain employs TRBV6-4 and TRBJ2-1; D is ambiguous. Germline lookup yields CDR1 MRHNA and CDR2 SNTAGT. Trimming shortened V by 5 bases and J by 0 bases, and 17 bases separated the two germline ends. This CDR3 has 17 amino acids. The CDR3 reads CASSMLRFGSSYNEQFF. Written as DNA, the CDR3 is TGTGCCAGCAGTATGCTCCGATTCGGCAGCTCCTACAATGAGCAGTTCTTC.

V usage is TRBV29-1 and J usage is TRBJ1-3; 7 bases are shared with TRBD1. There are 15 residues in the CDR3. CDR1 is SQVTM, CDR2 ANQGSEA, per germline. Unmatched junction bases numbered 11, after V lost 6 bases and J lost 3 bases. As DNA, the CDR3 is TGCAGCGTGGGGCTTGACAGGGAAGGTGGAAACACCATATATTTT. This translates into CSVGLDREGGNTIYF.

V is TRBV19 and J is TRBJ1-5, with D possibly being TRBD1 (6 bases). Germline V gene data show CDR1 as LNHDA and CDR2 as SQIVND (reference sequence). The CDR3 runs 16 residues. V lost 6 bases to trimming and J lost 7 bases, with 22 bases between them. The CDR3 loop reads CASRLGAGMAGQPQHF. CDR3 bases: TGTGCCAGTAGATTGGGGGCGGGGATGGCCGGGCAGCCCCAGCATTTT.

This clonotype was counted between two and nine times. The chain uses TRBV29-1 and TRBJ2-1; TRBD2 matches 11 bases. With 4 bases clipped from V and 7 bases from J, the junction kept 6 bases outside the gene matches. The germline gives CDR1 SQVTM, CDR2 ANQGSEA. This CDR3 spans 14 amino acids. The CDR3 is CSVVRASGRNEQFF. DNA for the CDR3: TGCAGCGTTGTTAGGGCTAGCGGGAGGAATGAGCAGTTCTTC.

This chain links TRBV7-3 with TRBJ2-1; 7 bases align to TRBD2. Trimming at V came to 5 bases and at J to 4 bases, leaving 5 bases not matched to a gene. Germline V CDR1 and CDR2: SGHTA, FQGTGA. This CDR3 has 14 amino acids. The CDR3 protein is CASSQRGGYNEQFF. In DNA form, the CDR3 reads TGTGCCAGCAGCCAGCGGGGTGGTTACAATGAGCAGTTCTTC.

The V call is TRBV7-6, the J call TRBJ2-1; TRBD1 aligns across 9 bases. The CDR3 contains 15 residues. The V gene's germline CDR1 is SGHVS and CDR2 FNYEAQ. V was pared by 5 bases and J by 7 bases, with 9 bases of the junction left unmatched. CDR3 sequence (DNA): TGTGCCAGCAGCCCGTGGGACAGGGCTCGGAATGAGCAGTTCTTC. This translates into CASSPWDRARNEQFF.

The table lists this clonotype with a count of one. J is TRBJ2-3 and V is TRBV20-1, with unresolved D. Trimming stripped 1 base from V and 3 bases from J, with 2 bases between. The germline gives CDR1 DFQATT, CDR2 SNEGSKA (reference sequence). This CDR3 region has 11 residues. CDR3 sequence (DNA): TGCAGTGCTAGAGTGACAGATACGCAGTATTTT. Its translation: CSARVTDTQYF.

The chain is built from TRBV5-1 and TRBJ2-2; D might be TRBD1 (6 bases). CDR1 and CDR2 from the germline V gene are SGHRS and YFSETQ. The CDR3 contains 17 residues. The ends were cut back, 0 bases at V and 5 bases at J, with 17 bases in the middle. The CDR3 protein is CASSLVVQGFWTGELFF. CDR3 nucleotides: TGCGCCAGCAGCTTGGTGGTGCAGGGGTTTTGGACCGGGGAGCTGTTTTTT.

This clonotype showed up many times. The chain joins TRBV9 to TRBJ2-2; D is uncertain. V gave up 7 bases and J gave up 0 bases, with 7 bases separating them. The germline V gene has CDR1 SGDLS and CDR2 YYNGEE. The CDR3 contains 13 residues. The CDR3 region is CASEDANTGELFF. The CDR3 DNA follows: TGTGCCAGCGAAGACGCGAACACCGGGGAGCTGTTTTTT.

This clonotype was observed at least ten times. This chain links TRBV27 with TRBJ1-1, with no clear D. The ends were cut back, 5 bases at V and 3 bases at J, with 10 bases in the middle. Germline V gives CDR1 MNHEY, CDR2 SMNVEV (reference sequence). The CDR3 loop spans 13 amino acids. CDR3 nucleotide sequence: TGTGCCAGCAGTCACACGGCGCACACTGAAGCTTTCTTT. It codes for CASSHTAHTEAFF.

The CDR3: CASSLSVGGELFF. CDR3 nucleotide sequence: TGTGCCAGCAGCTTATCAGTTGGCGGGGAGCTGTTTTTT. The chain joins TRBV7-2 to TRBJ2-2; D unresolved. Trimming left V 2 bases short and J 7 bases short, with 8 bases between. The CDR3 spans 13 residues. CDR1 and CDR2 from the germline V gene are SGHTA and FQGNSA.

V usage is TRBV7-2 and J usage is TRBJ2-7; D might be TRBD2 (6 bases). The germline V gene encodes CDR1 SGHTA and CDR2 FQGNSA. This CDR3 is built from 15 residues. V lost 5 bases to trimming and J lost 0 bases, with 14 bases between them. CDR3 protein: CASSQGDSGSYEQYF. The DNA for the CDR3 is TGTGCCAGCAGCCAAGGGGACTCCGGCTCCTACGAGCAGTACTTC.

The J gene is TRBJ1-1, the V gene TRBV7-8; 9 bases are shared with TRBD1. The CDR3 runs to 16 residues. Germline assignment: CDR1 SGHVS and CDR2 FQNEAQ. The ends lost 4 bases at V and 3 bases at J; junction bases unmatched: 9. The CDR3 protein is CASSSRFRDRDTEAFF. The DNA of the CDR3 is TGTGCCAGCAGCTCACGATTCCGGGACAGGGACACTGAAGCTTTCTTT.

The rearrangement uses TRBV29-1 and TRBJ2-1; 9 nucleotides match TRBD2. The CDR3 length is 13 residues. The germline gives CDR1 SQVTM, CDR2 ANQGSEA. The V and J ends lost 4 bases and 7 bases, in that order; junction bases with no gene match: 5. CDR3: CSVGFSGGNEQFF. In DNA, the CDR3 is TGCAGCGTTGGTTTTAGCGGGGGAAATGAGCAGTTCTTC.

The J gene is TRBJ2-7, the V gene TRBV7-9; 9 nucleotides agree with TRBD2. Per the germline V gene, CDR1 is SEHNR and CDR2 is FQNEAQ (reference sequence). V lost 4 bases and J lost 5; bases outside the gene matches: 21. The CDR3 covers 19 residues. The CDR3 DNA is TGTGCCAGCAGCTCCAGGGGATCGGGCGGGGGGGCTCAATCAAACGAGCAGTACTTC. Encoded protein: CASSSRGSGGGAQSNEQYF.

This clonotype was observed a handful of times. The V and J genes are TRBV20-1 and TRBJ2-4, with 8 bases fitting TRBD2. V was clipped by 2 bases and J by 6 bases; unmatched bases: 12. CDR3 size: 16 residues. The V gene's germline CDR1 is DFQATT and CDR2 SNEGSKA (reference sequence). Written as DNA, the CDR3 is TGCAGTGCTAGATTAGCGGGACTAGATGGGCCAAACATTCAGTACTTC. As protein: CSARLAGLDGPNIQYF.

The rearrangement uses TRBV7-2 and TRBJ1-2, with a possible D match to TRBD1 (5 bases). From germline, CDR1 is SGHTA and CDR2 FQGNSA. Trimming shortened V by 5 bases and J by 2 bases, and 15 bases separated the two germline ends. This CDR3 contains 15 residues. This CDR3 is CASSKGAQENYGYTF. CDR3 DNA sequence: TGTGCCAGCAGCAAAGGGGCCCAGGAGAACTATGGCTACACCTTC.

Ten or more counts support this clonotype. V and J are TRBV27 and TRBJ2-7; 10 nucleotides align to TRBD1. The CDR3 runs 13 residues. Trimming at V came to 4 bases and at J to 5 bases, leaving 2 bases not matched to a gene. From germline, CDR1 is MNHEY and CDR2 SMNVEV (reference sequence). The CDR3, as DNA: TGTGCCAGCAGTTGGGACAGGGGCCACGAGCAGTACTTC. Encoded protein: CASSWDRGHEQYF.

The chain uses TRBV6-4 and TRBJ2-7, with 7 positions matching TRBD1. V lost 5 bases to trimming and J lost 3 bases; unmatched junction nucleotides: 10. The CDR3 has 15 amino acids. Looked up from germline, CDR1 is MRHNA and CDR2 is SNTAGT. CDR3 in amino acids: CASSYQGVPRYEQYF. The CDR3 nucleotides read TGTGCCAGCAGTTACCAGGGGGTCCCCCGCTACGAGCAGTACTTC.

The chain employs TRBV6-6 and TRBJ2-7; 9 bases map to TRBD2. Looked up from germline, CDR1 is MNHNY and CDR2 is SVGAGI (reference sequence). The CDR3 length is 15 residues. V trimming: 2 bases; J trimming: 4 bases; junction bases outside the gene matches: 6. This CDR3 is CASSYGLAGPYEQYF. CDR3 sequence (DNA): TGTGCCAGCAGTTACGGGCTAGCGGGGCCGTACGAGCAGTACTTC.

This chain joins TRBV10-3 and TRBJ2-3; D remains unclear. This CDR3 spans 14 amino acids. Germline CDR1 reads ENHRY; CDR2 reads SYGVKD. V lost 0 bases, J lost 4 bases, and 8 bases lay in between. Here the CDR3 DNA reads TGTGCCATCAGTGAGTCGACTCAGCCAGATACGCAGTATTTT. Translation gives CAISESTQPDTQYF.